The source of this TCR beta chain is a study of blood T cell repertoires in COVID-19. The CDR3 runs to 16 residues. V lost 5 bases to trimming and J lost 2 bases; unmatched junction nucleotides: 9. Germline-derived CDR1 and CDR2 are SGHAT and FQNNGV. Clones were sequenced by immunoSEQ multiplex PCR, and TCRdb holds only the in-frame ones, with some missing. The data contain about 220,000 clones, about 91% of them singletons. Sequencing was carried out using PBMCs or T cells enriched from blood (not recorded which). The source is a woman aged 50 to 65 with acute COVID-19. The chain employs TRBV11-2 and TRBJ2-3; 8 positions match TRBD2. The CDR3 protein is CASSSTLAGVTDTQYF. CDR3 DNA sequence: TGTGCCAGCAGCAGCACTCTAGCGGGTGTCACAGATACGCAGTATTTT.